This T cell receptor (beta chain) emerged from a study of cytomegalovirus exposure and HLA in healthy donors. Study-level background: As released early, the data held roughly 85 million unique TCRs from HLA-typed donors.

Trimming removed 4 bases from V and 2 bases from J, with 23 bases in between. Germline V lookup: CDR1 KGHSH, CDR2 LQKENI. The CDR3 consists of 19 residues. The PCR used 60 Vbeta and 13 Jbeta primers. Here immunoSEQ multiplex PCR was the method, and the copy in TCRdb shows in-frame clones only, minus some. The sample shows fewer than 200,000 clones, roughly 84% of them seen only once. The chain is built from TRBV18 and TRBJ2-2; D is possibly TRBD1 (6 bases). The receptor's source is a male donor in good health and CMV-seronegative. The sequenced sample consisted of PBMCs. The CDR3: CASSHPTAGTLRNTGELFF. The CDR3 coding sequence is TGTGCCAGCTCACATCCTACTGCTGGGACACTACGTAACACCGGGGAGCTGTTTTTT.